These 10 T cell receptor beta chains came from one sample sequenced in a study of T cell responses to AZD1222 COVID-19 vaccine. Some clones are missing from TCRdb's copy, which holds only in-frame ones; the method was immunoSEQ multiplex PCR. The sample lists approximately 75,000 clones; around 87% were seen once. The material sequenced was peripheral blood, taken 28 days after the second AZD1222 dose. The receptors were sampled from an adult who received the AZD1222 COVID-19 vaccine.

This chain links TRBV29-1 with TRBJ1-4; D is unclear. V lost 3 bases and J 2 bases, leaving 16 bases between the germline ends. CDR1 and CDR2 from the germline V gene are SQVTM and ANQGSEA. This CDR3 spans 16 amino acids. The CDR3 DNA follows: TGCAGCGTTGATCATGCGGGGATGGGGACTAATGAAAAACTGTTTTTT. This codes for CSVDHAGMGTNEKLFF.

This clone was counted between two and nine times. This chain connects TRBV19 to TRBJ1-1; TRBD1 is a possible D gene (6 bases). The CDR3 sequence is 16 residues long. Deletions cut 1 base from V and 3 bases from J, with 15 bases between. CDR1 is LNHDA, CDR2 SQIVND, per germline (reference sequence). The CDR3 protein is CASSIGLGGGHTEAFF. The CDR3, as DNA: TGTGCCAGTAGTATAGGTCTGGGAGGGGGACACACTGAAGCTTTCTTT.

The genes are TRBV28 and TRBJ1-4; D gene unclear. Trimming pared 6 bases from V and 4 bases from J, leaving 12 bases between. Germline V gives CDR1 MDHEN, CDR2 SYDVKM. The CDR3 length is 14 residues. For the CDR3, the DNA is TGTGCCAGCAGGGGCCGACGGATTAATGAAAAACTGTTTTTT. Its protein is CASRGRRINEKLFF.

This chain's CDR3 is CASSPASDHYGYTF. CDR3 sequence (DNA): TGTGCCAGCTCACCAGCGTCCGACCACTATGGCTACACCTTC. The rearrangement links TRBV18 to TRBJ1-2, with D hard to call. The CDR3 contains 14 residues. The V and J ends lost 2 bases and 3 bases respectively, with 10 bases between them. The V gene's germline CDR1 is KGHSH and CDR2 LQKENI.

J is TRBJ2-7 and V is TRBV7-9; 8 bases map to TRBD1. After removal of 4 bases from V and 4 bases from J, the junction contained 6 bases not matched to a gene. Germline-derived CDR1 and CDR2 are SEHNR and FQNEAQ (reference sequence). The CDR3 runs 14 residues. The CDR3 DNA is TGTGCCAGCAGCTCCGGACAGGGCTTATACGAGCAGTACTTC. It yields the protein CASSSGQGLYEQYF.

The chain couples TRBV4-1 to TRBJ2-2; D not certain. The V gene's germline CDR1 is MGHRA and CDR2 YSYEKL. This CDR3 has 13 residues. The V end lost 0 bases, the J end lost 6 bases, and 5 bases lay between the germline ends. The DNA for the CDR3 is TGCGCCAGCAGCCAAGAGATGGCCGGGGAGCTGTTTTTT. This translates into CASSQEMAGELFF.

The chain has TRBV6-2 or TRBV6-3 and TRBJ1-6; no definite D call. Germline CDR1 and CDR2: MNHEY and SVGEGT. The CDR3 has 12 amino acids. The V gene lost 4 bases and the J gene lost 10 bases, with 8 bases spanning the gap. CDR3 residues: CASSSENSPLHF. CDR3 DNA: TGTGCCAGCAGTTCCGAAAACTCACCCCTCCACTTT.

This chain joins TRBV19 and TRBJ2-7; D is uncertain. Germline CDR1 LNHDA, CDR2 SQIVND (reference sequence). Trimming left V 3 bases short and J 3 bases short, with 12 bases between. The CDR3 has 14 residues. The CDR3 reads CASSIEANNYEQYF. CDR3 nucleotide sequence: TGTGCCAGTAGTATTGAGGCCAACAACTACGAGCAGTACTTC.

This clone showed up just once. The rearrangement joins TRBV7-7 to TRBJ2-2; 9 bases match TRBD2. Germline trimming cut 5 bases from V and 7 bases from J; bases unmatched to any gene: 8. In germline, CDR1 is SSHAT, CDR2 FNYEAQ (reference sequence). The CDR3 length is 15 residues. The CDR3 DNA follows: TGTGCCAGCAGCGCCGCCAGCGGGGGGCACGGGGAGCTGTTTTTT. The encoded protein is CASSAASGGHGELFF.

The chain has TRBV6-5 and TRBJ1-2; 7 nucleotides agree with TRBD1. The CDR3 length is 12 residues. Trimming took 6 bases from V and 6 from J; bases not matched to a gene: 4. Germline values: CDR1 MNHEY, CDR2 SVGAGI. The CDR3 region is CASSKTGNGYTF. The CDR3 DNA reads TGTGCCAGCAGCAAGACAGGGAATGGCTACACCTTC.